The rows below give T cell receptor beta chains drawn from one sample of a study of T cell responses to AZD1222 COVID-19 vaccine. Using immunoSEQ multiplex PCR, the repertoire was profiled, and TCRdb retains in-frame clones only, with some absent. The sample has 95,000 to 120,000 clones, more than 70% seen once; the top ten hold around 3.2%. The material sequenced was peripheral blood, taken on day 0 of AZD1222 vaccination. The origin of the receptors is an adult in good health. Both conserved end residues are part of each CDR3. The order of the fields is V gene, J gene, D gene, clone size, CDR3 DNA, CDR3 protein. D genes are given only for firm matches. The size entry is marked missing in some rows and otherwise reads once, few, many or a size class.

V gene: TRBV5-4; J gene: TRBJ2-5; D gene: TRBD2; clone size: -; CDR3 DNA: TGTGCCAGCAGCTTCGACGCGGGGGGCCGGGGAGAGACCCAGTACTTC; CDR3 protein: CASSFDAGGRGETQYF
V gene: TRBV24-1; J gene: TRBJ2-1; D gene: -; clone size: -; CDR3 DNA: TGTGCCACCAGTGAAGGCAGAAGGATATACAATGAGCAGTTCTTC; CDR3 protein: CATSEGRRIYNEQFF
V gene: TRBV13; J gene: TRBJ2-7; D gene: TRBD2; clone size: -; CDR3 DNA: TGTGCCAGCAGCCCACGACTAGCGGGGGACTACGAGCAGTACTTC; CDR3 protein: CASSPRLAGDYEQYF
V gene: TRBV14; J gene: TRBJ1-2; D gene: TRBD1; clone size: few; CDR3 DNA: TGTGCCAGCAGCCACTCCTCGTTCGGACAGGGTGTATATGGCTACACCTTC; CDR3 protein: CASSHSSFGQGVYGYTF
V gene: TRBV7-2; J gene: TRBJ1-5; D gene: TRBD1; clone size: -; CDR3 DNA: TGTGCCAGCAGCGAACAGGGGAATAGCAATCAGCCCCAGCATTTT; CDR3 protein: CASSEQGNSNQPQHF
V gene: TRBV30; J gene: TRBJ1-4; D gene: TRBD1; clone size: -; CDR3 DNA: TGTGCCGGACAGGGGTCCTTGGGGGAAAAACTGTTTTTT; CDR3 protein: CAGQGSLGEKLFF
V gene: TRBV19; J gene: TRBJ2-5; D gene: -; clone size: once; CDR3 DNA: TGTGCCAGTAGTATAGCTAGCCCCGAGACCCAGTACTTC; CDR3 protein: CASSIASPETQYF
V gene: TRBV4-1; J gene: TRBJ1-4; D gene: -; clone size: -; CDR3 DNA: TGCGCCAGCAGCCAACCCCGGTCTTGGGAAAAACTGTTTTTT; CDR3 protein: CASSQPRSWEKLFF
V gene: TRBV5-1; J gene: TRBJ2-7; D gene: -; clone size: few; CDR3 DNA: TGCGCCAGCAGCCCGGGCGGGGTCGGTAATCCCGAGCAGTACTTC; CDR3 protein: CASSPGGVGNPEQYF
V gene: TRBV30; J gene: TRBJ1-6; D gene: TRBD1; clone size: -; CDR3 DNA: TGTGCCTGGAGTGTTGGGACAGGGGCTCCACCCCTCCACTTT; CDR3 protein: CAWSVGTGAPPLHF
V gene: TRBV2; J gene: TRBJ2-3; D gene: TRBD1; clone size: once; CDR3 DNA: TGTGCCAGCACGGAGACAGGGGCGCCCACAGATACGCAGTATTTT; CDR3 protein: CASTETGAPTDTQYF
V gene: TRBV28; J gene: TRBJ2-7; D gene: TRBD1; clone size: -; CDR3 DNA: TGTGCCAGCCTACGGACAGGGGACCTCTACGAGCAGTACTTC; CDR3 protein: CASLRTGDLYEQYF
V gene: TRBV7-6; J gene: TRBJ1-1; D gene: TRBD1; clone size: -; CDR3 DNA: TGTGCCAGCAGCACTTACAGGGGGCGAACTGAAGCTTTCTTT; CDR3 protein: CASSTYRGRTEAFF
V gene: TRBV7-2; J gene: TRBJ2-5; D gene: -; clone size: -; CDR3 DNA: TGTGCCAGCAGCCCCTCGACAGTCTCGGAGACCCAGTACTTC; CDR3 protein: CASSPSTVSETQYF
V gene: TRBV7-2; J gene: TRBJ1-4; D gene: TRBD1; clone size: -; CDR3 DNA: TGTGCCAGCAGCTCGGACAGGGGAAGTGAAAAACTGTTTTTT; CDR3 protein: CASSSDRGSEKLFF
V gene: TRBV6-4; J gene: TRBJ2-1; D gene: -; clone size: -; CDR3 DNA: TGTGCCAGCAGCCTGGGGGGGGGCCAGGATGAGCAGTTCTTC; CDR3 protein: CASSLGGGQDEQFF
V gene: TRBV30; J gene: TRBJ1-6; D gene: TRBD1; clone size: -; CDR3 DNA: TGTGCCTGGACCGGGACAGGGGGTTCACCCCTCCACTTT; CDR3 protein: CAWTGTGGSPLHF
V gene: TRBV11-2; J gene: TRBJ1-3; D gene: -; clone size: -; CDR3 DNA: TGTGCCAGCAGCCCCGCCAGGGGAGGTGGAAACACCATATATTTT; CDR3 protein: CASSPARGGGNTIYF
V gene: TRBV18; J gene: TRBJ1-5; D gene: -; clone size: -; CDR3 DNA: TGTGCCAGCTCGTCAAGCCCGATCGAGCCCCAGCATTTT; CDR3 protein: CASSSSPIEPQHF
V gene: TRBV7-2; J gene: TRBJ1-4; D gene: -; clone size: -; CDR3 DNA: TGTGCCAGCAGCCGGAAAGGGGGGGTTAATGAAAAACTGTTTTTT; CDR3 protein: CASSRKGGVNEKLFF
V gene: TRBV4-1; J gene: TRBJ2-2; D gene: -; clone size: -; CDR3 DNA: TGCGCCAGCAGCCAAGAGGGCAACACCGGGGAGCTGTTTTTT; CDR3 protein: CASSQEGNTGELFF
V gene: TRBV19; J gene: TRBJ1-1; D gene: TRBD1; clone size: -; CDR3 DNA: TGTGCCAGTAGCAAGACAGGGGCGCTCCGTATGAACACTGAAGCTTTCTTT; CDR3 protein: CASSKTGALRMNTEAFF
V gene: TRBV7-9; J gene: TRBJ1-3; D gene: -; clone size: once; CDR3 DNA: TGTGCCAGCAGCTTAGTGGGGACAAAGTCTGGAAACACCATATATTTT; CDR3 protein: CASSLVGTKSGNTIYF
V gene: TRBV7-9; J gene: TRBJ1-1; D gene: -; clone size: -; CDR3 DNA: TGTGCCAGCAGCTTAGATCAGGGCGGAGGATTCACTGAAGCTTTCTTT; CDR3 protein: CASSLDQGGGFTEAFF
V gene: TRBV9; J gene: TRBJ1-5; D gene: TRBD1; clone size: -; CDR3 DNA: TGTGCCAGCAGCGCGGACAGGGCCCCTCAGCCCCAGCATTTT; CDR3 protein: CASSADRAPQPQHF
V gene: TRBV30; J gene: TRBJ1-4; D gene: -; clone size: -; CDR3 DNA: TGTGCCTGGAGTGTACTCAGGGTTGGTGAAAAACTGTTTTTT; CDR3 protein: CAWSVLRVGEKLFF
V gene: TRBV20-1; J gene: TRBJ2-7; D gene: TRBD1; clone size: -; CDR3 DNA: TGCAGTGCTAGTCCCCCTACAGGGGTAAGCTCCTACGAGCAGTACTTC; CDR3 protein: CSASPPTGVSSYEQYF
V gene: TRBV3-1/TRBV3-2; J gene: TRBJ2-2; D gene: -; clone size: -; CDR3 DNA: TGTGCCAGCAGCCAACGCGGGGGCCAGGGGAGCCCCGGGGAGCTGTTTTTT; CDR3 protein: CASSQRGGQGSPGELFF
V gene: TRBV11-3; J gene: TRBJ2-1; D gene: -; clone size: -; CDR3 DNA: TGTGCCAGCTCAAGGGGGGGAAATGAGCAGTTCTTC; CDR3 protein: CASSRGGNEQFF
V gene: TRBV3-1/TRBV3-2; J gene: TRBJ2-1; D gene: TRBD1; clone size: -; CDR3 DNA: TGTGCCAGCAGCCGTGACAGGGGGCTTGAGCAGTTCTTC; CDR3 protein: CASSRDRGLEQFF
V gene: TRBV13; J gene: TRBJ1-1; D gene: -; clone size: few; CDR3 DNA: TGTGCCAGCACCCGAGGGAGGAACACTGAAGCTTTCTTT; CDR3 protein: CASTRGRNTEAFF
V gene: TRBV5-1; J gene: TRBJ1-5; D gene: -; clone size: -; CDR3 DNA: TGCGCCAGCAGCCTCCGGTCTGGTCAGCCCCAGCATTTT; CDR3 protein: CASSLRSGQPQHF
V gene: TRBV29-1; J gene: TRBJ1-2; D gene: TRBD1; clone size: -; CDR3 DNA: TGCAGCGTGACGGGACAGGGGCACTATGGCTACACCTTC; CDR3 protein: CSVTGQGHYGYTF
V gene: TRBV30; J gene: TRBJ1-4; D gene: -; clone size: -; CDR3 DNA: TGTGCCTGGAGTGTACCTGGGGAGGGTGAAAAACTGTTTTTT; CDR3 protein: CAWSVPGEGEKLFF
V gene: TRBV6-5; J gene: TRBJ1-4; D gene: -; clone size: -; CDR3 DNA: TGTGCCAGCTCCCGATCGTGGGCGGAAAAACTGTTTTTT; CDR3 protein: CASSRSWAEKLFF
V gene: TRBV11-2; J gene: TRBJ2-5; D gene: -; clone size: -; CDR3 DNA: TGTGCCAGCAGCCCCCCGGGGAGAGAGACCCAGTACTTC; CDR3 protein: CASSPPGRETQYF
V gene: TRBV5-6; J gene: TRBJ2-2; D gene: -; clone size: -; CDR3 DNA: TGTGCCAGCAGCTTGGGACAGACCCACACCGGGGAGCTGTTTTTT; CDR3 protein: CASSLGQTHTGELFF
V gene: TRBV28; J gene: TRBJ1-1; D gene: TRBD1; clone size: -; CDR3 DNA: TGTGCCAGCAATGAACAGGGGGGCAACACTGAAGCTTTCTTT; CDR3 protein: CASNEQGGNTEAFF
V gene: TRBV6-5; J gene: TRBJ1-2; D gene: TRBD1; clone size: -; CDR3 DNA: TGTGCCAGCAGAAATGAAGGGACAGGGATCTATGGCTACACCTTC; CDR3 protein: CASRNEGTGIYGYTF
V gene: TRBV19; J gene: TRBJ1-5; D gene: -; clone size: -; CDR3 DNA: TGTGCCAGTAGCGACAGAACGGGGGGTCAGCCCCAGCATTTT; CDR3 protein: CASSDRTGGQPQHF
V gene: TRBV18; J gene: TRBJ2-7; D gene: -; clone size: few; CDR3 DNA: TGTGCCAGCTCACCACCTATGGCTCAGGACGGAGGCGAGCAGTACTTC; CDR3 protein: CASSPPMAQDGGEQYF
V gene: TRBV18; J gene: TRBJ1-2; D gene: -; clone size: -; CDR3 DNA: TGTGCCAGCTCTCCATTTCTGCCGGGGGCGCCAGCTAACTATGGCTACACCTTC; CDR3 protein: CASSPFLPGAPANYGYTF